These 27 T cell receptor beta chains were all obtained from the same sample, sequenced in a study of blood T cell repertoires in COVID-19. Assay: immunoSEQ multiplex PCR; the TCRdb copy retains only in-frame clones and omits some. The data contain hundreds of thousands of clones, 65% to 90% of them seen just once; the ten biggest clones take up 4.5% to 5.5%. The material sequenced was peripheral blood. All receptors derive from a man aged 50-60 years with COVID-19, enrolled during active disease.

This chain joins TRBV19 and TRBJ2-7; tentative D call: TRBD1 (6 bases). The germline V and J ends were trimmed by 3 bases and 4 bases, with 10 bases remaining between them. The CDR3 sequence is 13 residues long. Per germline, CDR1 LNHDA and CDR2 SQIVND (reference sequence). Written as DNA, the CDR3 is TGTGCCAGTAGTATGATACAGGGTTACGAGCAGTACTTC. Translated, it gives CASSMIQGYEQYF.

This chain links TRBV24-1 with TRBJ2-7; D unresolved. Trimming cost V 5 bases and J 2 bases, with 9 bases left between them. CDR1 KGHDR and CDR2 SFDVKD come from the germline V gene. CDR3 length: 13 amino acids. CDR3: CATSGKATYEQYF. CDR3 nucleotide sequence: TGTGCCACCAGTGGAAAAGCCACCTACGAGCAGTACTTC.

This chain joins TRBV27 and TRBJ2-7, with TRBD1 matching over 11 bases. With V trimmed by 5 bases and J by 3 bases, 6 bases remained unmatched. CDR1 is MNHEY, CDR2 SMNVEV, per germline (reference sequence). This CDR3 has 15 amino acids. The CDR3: CASSQKDRGLYEQYF. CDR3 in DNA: TGTGCCAGCAGTCAGAAGGACAGGGGGCTCTACGAGCAGTACTTC.

CDR3 residues: CASSEDFYEQYF. The CDR3 bases are TGTGCCAGCAGTGAAGACTTTTACGAGCAGTACTTC. The rearrangement uses TRBV2 and TRBJ2-7; no clear D. Trimming took off 1 base at V and 4 bases at J, with 5 bases between the two ends. The CDR3 consists of 12 residues. In germline, CDR1 is SNHLY, CDR2 FYNNEI.

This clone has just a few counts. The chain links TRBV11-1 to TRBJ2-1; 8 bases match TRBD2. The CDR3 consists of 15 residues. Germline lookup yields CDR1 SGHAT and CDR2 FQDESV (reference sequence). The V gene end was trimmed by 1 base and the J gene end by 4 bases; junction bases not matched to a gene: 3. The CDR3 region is CASSLEGLAYNEQFF. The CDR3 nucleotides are TGTGCCAGCAGCTTAGAAGGACTAGCTTACAATGAGCAGTTCTTC.

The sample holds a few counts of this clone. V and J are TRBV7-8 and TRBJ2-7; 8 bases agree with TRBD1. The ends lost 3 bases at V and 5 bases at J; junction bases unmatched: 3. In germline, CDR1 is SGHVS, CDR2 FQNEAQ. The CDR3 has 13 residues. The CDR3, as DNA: TGTGCCAGCAGCTTGCAGGGGGCCCACGAGCAGTACTTC. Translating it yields CASSLQGAHEQYF.

CDR3 coding DNA: TGTGCCAGCAGCTTCTCGACGGGGAGCTACGAGCAGTACTTC. It codes for CASSFSTGSYEQYF. The chain combines TRBV7-2 with TRBJ2-7; D is perhaps TRBD2 (5 bases). Germline assignment: CDR1 SGHTA and CDR2 FQGNSA. V was trimmed by 3 bases and J by 3 bases, leaving 12 bases between them. The CDR3 extends over 14 amino acids. Complete variable domain (other parts from reference TRBV7-2 and TRBJ2-7): GAGVSQSPSNKVTEKGKDVELRCDPISGHTALYWYRQSLGQGLEFLIYFQGNSAPDKSGLPSDRFSAERTGGSVSTLTIQRTQQEDSAVYLCASSFSTGSYEQYFGPGTRLTVT.

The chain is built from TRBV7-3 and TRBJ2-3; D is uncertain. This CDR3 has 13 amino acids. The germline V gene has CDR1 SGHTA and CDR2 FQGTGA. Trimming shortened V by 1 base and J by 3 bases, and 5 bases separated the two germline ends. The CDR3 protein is CASSLIRTDTQYF. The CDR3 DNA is TGTGCCAGCAGCTTAATTAGAACAGATACGCAGTATTTT.

DNA for the CDR3: TGTGCCAGCAGACAGCTATCCCTCGGGGAGCTGTTTTTT. Its translation: CASRQLSLGELFF. The chain recombines TRBV6-5 with TRBJ2-2; D call uncertain. V dropped 6 bases and J dropped 7 bases, with 12 bases sitting between them. The CDR3 runs to 13 residues. Per germline, CDR1 MNHEY and CDR2 SVGAGI.

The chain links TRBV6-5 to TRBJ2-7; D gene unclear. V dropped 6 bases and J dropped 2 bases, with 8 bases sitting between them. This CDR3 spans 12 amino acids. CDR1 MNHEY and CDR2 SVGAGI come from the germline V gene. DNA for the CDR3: TGTGCCAGCAGCAGTTCCCCCTACGAGCAGTACTTC. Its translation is CASSSSPYEQYF.

The CDR3 here is CASSPKTGTNEKLFF. DNA for the CDR3: TGTGCCAGCAGCCCTAAGACAGGGACTAATGAAAAACTGTTTTTT. This chain uses TRBV7-2 with TRBJ1-4; 7 nucleotides line up with TRBD1. The V and J ends lost 5 bases and 2 bases, in that order; junction bases with no gene match: 5. The CDR3 is 15 residues long. The germline gives CDR1 SGHTA, CDR2 FQGNSA.

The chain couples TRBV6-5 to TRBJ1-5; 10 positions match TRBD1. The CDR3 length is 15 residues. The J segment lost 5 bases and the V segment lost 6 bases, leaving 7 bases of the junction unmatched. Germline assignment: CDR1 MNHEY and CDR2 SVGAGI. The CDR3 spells CASSRGQGSDQPQHF. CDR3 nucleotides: TGTGCCAGCAGCCGGGGACAGGGGAGTGATCAGCCCCAGCATTTT.

The CDR3 here is CASSRDSWAEAFF. CDR3 nucleotides: TGTGCCAGCAGCAGAGACAGTTGGGCTGAAGCTTTCTTT. The chain uses TRBV7-2 and TRBJ1-1; maybe TRBD1 (5 bases). CDR1 is SGHTA, CDR2 FQGNSA, per germline. V lost 5 bases and J 6 bases, leaving 13 bases between the germline ends. The CDR3 runs to 13 residues.

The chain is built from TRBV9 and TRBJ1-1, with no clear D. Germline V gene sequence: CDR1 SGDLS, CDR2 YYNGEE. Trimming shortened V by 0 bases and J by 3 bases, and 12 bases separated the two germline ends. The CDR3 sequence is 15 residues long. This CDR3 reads CASSVAGVRDTEAFF. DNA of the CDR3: TGTGCCAGCAGCGTAGCCGGGGTGCGGGACACTGAAGCTTTCTTT.

CDR3 loop: CASSLTVGTGRAYEQYF. Here the CDR3 DNA reads TGTGCCAGCAGTTTAACGGTCGGGACAGGGAGGGCCTACGAGCAGTACTTC. The rearrangement uses TRBV28 and TRBJ2-7, with 9 bases fitting TRBD1. In germline, CDR1 is MDHEN, CDR2 SYDVKM. Trimming removed 2 bases from V and 2 bases from J; junction bases left unmatched: 10. This CDR3 is 17 amino acids long.

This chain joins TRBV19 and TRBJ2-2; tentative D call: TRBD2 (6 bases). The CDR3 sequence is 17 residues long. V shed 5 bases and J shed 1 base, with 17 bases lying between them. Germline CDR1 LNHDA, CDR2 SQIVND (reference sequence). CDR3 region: CASSPRGRDWNTGELFF. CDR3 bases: TGTGCCAGTAGTCCCCGCGGCCGGGACTGGAACACCGGGGAGCTGTTTTTT.

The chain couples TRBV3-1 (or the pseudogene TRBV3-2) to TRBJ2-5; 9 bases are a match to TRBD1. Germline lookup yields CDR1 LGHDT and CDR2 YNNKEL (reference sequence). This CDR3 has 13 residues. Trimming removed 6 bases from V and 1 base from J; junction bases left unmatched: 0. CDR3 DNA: TGTGCCAGCAGGGGACAGGGCCAAGAGACCCAGTACTTC. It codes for CASRGQGQETQYF.

The CDR3 region is CASSLVPASTEAFF. The CDR3 DNA is TGTGCCAGCAGCTTAGTACCAGCGAGCACTGAAGCTTTCTTT. The gene calls are TRBV11-2 and TRBJ1-1; no definite D call. The CDR3 runs 14 residues. Germline V gene data show CDR1 as SGHAT and CDR2 as FQNNGV. V lost 1 base to trimming and J lost 4 bases, with 10 bases between them.

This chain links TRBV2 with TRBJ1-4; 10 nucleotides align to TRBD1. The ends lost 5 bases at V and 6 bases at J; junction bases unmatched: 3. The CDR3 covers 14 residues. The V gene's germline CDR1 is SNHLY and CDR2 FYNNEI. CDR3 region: CASSRQGAHEKLFF. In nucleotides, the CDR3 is TGTGCCAGCAGTAGACAGGGGGCGCATGAAAAACTGTTTTTT.

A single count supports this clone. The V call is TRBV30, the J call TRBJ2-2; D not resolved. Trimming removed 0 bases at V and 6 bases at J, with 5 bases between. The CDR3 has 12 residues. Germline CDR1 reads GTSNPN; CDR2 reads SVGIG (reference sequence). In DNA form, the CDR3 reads TGTGCCTGGAGTGTGGGCGCCGGGGAGCTGTTTTTT. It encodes CAWSVGAGELFF. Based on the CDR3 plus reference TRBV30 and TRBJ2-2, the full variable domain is SQTIHQWPATLVQPVGSPLSLECTVEGTSNPNLYWYRQAAGRGLQLLFYSVGIGQISSEVPQNLSASRPQDRQFILSSKKLLLSDSGFYLCAWSVGAGELFFGEGSRLTVL.

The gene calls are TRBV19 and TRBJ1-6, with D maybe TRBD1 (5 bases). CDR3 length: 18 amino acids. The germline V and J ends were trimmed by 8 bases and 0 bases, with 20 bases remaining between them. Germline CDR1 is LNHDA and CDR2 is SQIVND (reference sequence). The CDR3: CASGSDAGPSSYNSPLHF. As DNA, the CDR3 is TGTGCCAGTGGATCTGACGCGGGGCCCAGCTCCTATAATTCACCCCTCCACTTT.

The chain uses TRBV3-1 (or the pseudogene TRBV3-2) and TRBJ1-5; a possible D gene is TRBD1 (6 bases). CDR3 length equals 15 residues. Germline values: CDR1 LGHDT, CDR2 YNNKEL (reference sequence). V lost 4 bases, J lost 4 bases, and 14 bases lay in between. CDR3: CASSPSTGLNQPQHF. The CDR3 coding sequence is TGTGCCAGCAGCCCGTCTACAGGGTTGAATCAGCCCCAGCATTTT.

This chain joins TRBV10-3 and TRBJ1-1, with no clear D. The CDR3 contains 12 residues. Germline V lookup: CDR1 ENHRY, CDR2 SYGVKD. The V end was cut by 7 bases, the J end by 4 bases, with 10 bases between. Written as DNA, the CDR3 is TGTGCCATCAAGAGGGAGGGCACTGAAGCTTTCTTT. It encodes CAIKREGTEAFF.

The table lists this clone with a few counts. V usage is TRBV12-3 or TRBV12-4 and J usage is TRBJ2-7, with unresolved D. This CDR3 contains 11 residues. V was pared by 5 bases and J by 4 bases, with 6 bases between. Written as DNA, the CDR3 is TGTGCCAGCAGTACTTCTTACGAGCAGTACTTC. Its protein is CASSTSYEQYF.

DNA for the CDR3: TGTGCCAGCAGCCAAGTGGCGGATCCCCGGTCTCACGAGCAGTACTTC. As protein: CASSQVADPRSHEQYF. The chain has TRBV14 and TRBJ2-7; no definite D call. The germline gives CDR1 SGHDN, CDR2 FVKESK. The length of the CDR3 is 16 residues. The ends were cut back, 1 base at V and 5 bases at J, with 18 bases in the middle.

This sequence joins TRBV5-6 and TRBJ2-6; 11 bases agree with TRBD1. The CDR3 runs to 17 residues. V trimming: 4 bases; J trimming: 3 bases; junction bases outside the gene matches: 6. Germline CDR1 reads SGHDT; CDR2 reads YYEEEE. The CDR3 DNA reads TGTGCCAGCAGCGGACGGGACAGGGGGATTGGGGCCAACGTCCTGACTTTC. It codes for CASSGRDRGIGANVLTF.

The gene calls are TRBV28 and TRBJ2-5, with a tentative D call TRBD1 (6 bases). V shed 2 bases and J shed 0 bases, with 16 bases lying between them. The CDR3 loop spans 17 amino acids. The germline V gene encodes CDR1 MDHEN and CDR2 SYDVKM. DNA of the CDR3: TGTGCCAGCAGTTTAGTAGGGGACATTCCGTACCAAGAGACCCAGTACTTC. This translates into CASSLVGDIPYQETQYF.